The sequence of this T cell receptor beta chain was determined in a study of cytomegalovirus exposure and HLA in healthy donors. In the PCR, 60 Vbeta and 13 Jbeta primers were used. Libraries were prepared by immunoSEQ multiplex PCR; TCRdb keeps only in-frame clonotypes and omits some of them. The profile shows 100,000 to 150,000 clones, about 10% of them singletons. The germline V gene has CDR1 SGHNT and CDR2 YYREEE (reference sequence). This CDR3 region has 14 residues. V lost 0 bases, J lost 3 bases, and 9 bases lay in between. What was sequenced was PBMCs. The chain has TRBV5-4 and TRBJ2-5; D might be TRBD1 (5 bases). This TCR came from a woman aged 18-30 years in good health and CMV-seropositive. The CDR3 DNA is TGTGCCAGCAGCTTGGGTTTAGGGGAAGAGACCCAGTACTTC. Its protein is CASSLGLGEETQYF.